The 28 T cell receptor beta chains presented below share a single source sample, sequenced in a study of molecular identifiers for immune sequencing clone quantification. TCRdb analysed the PCR reads with MiXCR anew, one entry per CDR3 protein. The sample has hundreds of thousands of distinct CDR3 sequences, 24% seen once. Input material: naive CD8+ T cells from blood, with Jurkat cell RNA spiked in. Sample subset: FACS-sorted CD8+CD4-CCR7+CD45RA+ naive T cells. Receptors originate from a human donor in good health. Some libraries in this study had Jurkat cell RNA spiked in.

On this clonotype itself: A much larger clone is a single base away; this may be a read error. The chain is built from TRBV6-5 and TRBJ2-1, with a possible D match to TRBD1 (5 bases). The germline CDR1 and CDR2 sequences are MNHEY and SVGAGI. This CDR3 comprises 16 residues. Trimming took 6 bases from V and 0 from J, leaving 15 bases between them. The CDR3 protein is CASSVHRWSSYNEQFF. The CDR3 coding sequence is TGTGCCAGCAGCGTCCACAGGTGGAGCTCCTACAATGAGCAGTTCTTC.

This clonotype was counted many times. The V gene is TRBV4-2, the J gene TRBJ2-1; the D is unclear. With 5 bases removed from V and 9 bases from J, the gap between germline ends came to 11 bases. This CDR3 comprises 12 residues. CDR1 is LGHNA, CDR2 YNFKEQ, per germline. CDR3 DNA sequence: TGTGCCAGCAGCTATCTTGGGCCTGAGCAGTTCTTC. Translated: CASSYLGPEQFF.

This clonotype has a handful of counts. The rearrangement links TRBV19 to TRBJ1-2; no clear D gene. Per the germline V gene, CDR1 is LNHDA and CDR2 is SQIVND (reference sequence). V lost 7 bases and J lost 2, with 17 bases in between. The CDR3 totals 15 residues. Here the CDR3 DNA reads TGTGCCAGTACCCTCGTGGGGTCCCCAAACTATGGCTACACCTTC. This encodes CASTLVGSPNYGYTF.

Concerning this clonotype: A read error may explain this, as a much larger clone is one base away. The rearrangement uses TRBV2 and TRBJ2-7; TRBD2 is a possible D gene (6 bases). The CDR3 contains 15 residues. The V end lost 8 bases, the J end lost 4 bases, and 21 bases lay between the germline ends. Germline assignment: CDR1 SNHLY and CDR2 FYNNEI. CDR3 DNA sequence: TGTGCCAGCGGACCCTGGGACTTCCCTACGTACGAGCAGTACTTC. The encoded protein is CASGPWDFPTYEQYF.

The chain links TRBV4-3 to TRBJ2-3, with D tentatively TRBD1 (6 bases). Germline V gene lookup returns CDR1 LGHNA and CDR2 YSLEER. CDR3 length: 16 amino acids. Deletions cut 3 bases from V and 1 base from J, with 14 bases between. The CDR3: CASSHRDRSRTDTQYF. The CDR3 DNA follows: TGCGCCAGCAGCCACAGAGACAGGAGCCGCACAGATACGCAGTATTTT.

This clonotype was observed a handful of times. The chain joins TRBV13 to TRBJ2-7, with D possibly TRBD1 on 6 matching bases. This CDR3 has 13 amino acids. Trimming took off 4 bases at V and 9 bases at J, with 16 bases between the two ends. In germline, CDR1 is PRHDT, CDR2 FYEKMQ (reference sequence). CDR3 DNA: TGTGCCAGCAGCTCCGGGACAATGGTAGGGCAGTACTTC. It is translated as CASSSGTMVGQYF.

This clonotype was observed at least ten times. V usage is TRBV3-1 and J usage is TRBJ1-2; TRBD1 might be the D (6 bases). V dropped 5 bases and J dropped 4 bases, with 11 bases sitting between them. CDR3 length equals 13 residues. CDR1 is LGHDT and CDR2 is YNNKEL in the germline V gene (reference sequence). The CDR3 DNA sequence: TGTGCCAGCAGCTGGGGGCCGTCCTATGGCTACACCTTC. This encodes CASSWGPSYGYTF.

In regard to this clonotype: A much larger clonotype is one base distant, so this may be a read error. The chain combines TRBV4-3 with TRBJ2-7, with TRBD1 identical over 8 bases. Looked up from germline, CDR1 is LGHNA and CDR2 is YSLEER. The length of the CDR3 is 16 residues. V was pared by 0 bases and J by 4 bases, with 8 bases of the junction left unmatched. The CDR3 loop reads CASSQEGRTGKYEQYF. The CDR3 coding sequence is TGCGCCAGCAGCCAAGAAGGAAGGACAGGGAAATACGAGCAGTACTTC.

In its sample, this clonotype was seen a few times. This rearrangement joins TRBV3-1 to TRBJ2-3; tentative D call: TRBD2 (5 bases). Germline values: CDR1 LGHDT, CDR2 YNNKEL (reference sequence). The CDR3 is made up of 16 amino acids. Trimming pared 2 bases from V and 0 bases from J, leaving 12 bases between. The CDR3 here is CASSQLDGVSTDTQYF. For the CDR3, the DNA is TGTGCCAGCAGCCAACTGGACGGGGTAAGCACAGATACGCAGTATTTT.

This clonotype was seen ten or more times. The J gene is TRBJ2-5, the V gene TRBV7-9; a weak D match, TRBD2 (6 bases). There are 15 residues in the CDR3. V was trimmed by 3 bases and J by 3 bases, leaving 14 bases between them. Germline V gene data show CDR1 as SEHNR and CDR2 as FQNEAQ (reference sequence). The CDR3 DNA follows: TGTGCCAGCAGCTTCGGGCCTGGGGAGGAAGAGACCCAGTACTTC. Encoded protein: CASSFGPGEEETQYF. Variable domain in full (rest from reference TRBV7-9 and TRBJ2-5): DTGVSQNPRHKITKRGQNVTFRCDPISEHNRLYWYRQTLGQGPEFLTYFQNEAQLEKSRLLSDRFSAERPKGSFSTLEIQRTEQGDSAMYLCASSFGPGEEETQYFGPGTRLLVL.

This clonotype was detected only a few times. V is TRBV7-9 and J is TRBJ2-2; 16 bases align to TRBD2. The CDR3 runs to 16 residues. In germline, CDR1 is SEHNR, CDR2 FQNEAQ (reference sequence). V gave up 4 bases and J gave up 7 bases; unmatched junction bases: 3. CDR3 in amino acids: CASSSGLAGGVGELFF. For the CDR3, the DNA is TGTGCCAGCAGCTCGGGACTAGCGGGAGGGGTCGGGGAGCTGTTTTTT.

Worth noting for this clonotype: Being one base from a much bigger clone, this may be a read error. The chain carries TRBV7-6 and TRBJ1-3; TRBD1 aligns across 7 bases. The V and J ends lost 4 bases and 0 bases, in that order; junction bases with no gene match: 15. Germline CDR1 SGHVS, CDR2 FNYEAQ. The CDR3 totals 19 residues. CDR3 sequence reads: CASSSAGQPTSHSGNTIYF. The CDR3 nucleotides are TGTGCCAGCAGCTCGGCGGGACAGCCAACTAGTCACTCTGGAAACACCATATATTTT.

This clonotype was found a few times. The V and J genes are TRBV28 and TRBJ1-4; 10 bases align to TRBD1. The CDR3 covers 15 residues. Germline V lookup: CDR1 MDHEN, CDR2 SYDVKM. V lost 7 bases, J lost 7 bases, and 9 bases stayed unmatched. The CDR3 region has the DNA TGTGCCAGCACCCTAGGTGGGACAGGGGTTGAAAAACTGTTTTTT. This codes for CASTLGGTGVEKLFF.

This clonotype was detected only a few times. V usage is TRBV5-6 and J usage is TRBJ2-7, with D possibly TRBD2 on 5 matching bases. The CDR3 spans 14 residues. V was pared by 6 bases and J by 2 bases, with 15 bases between. CDR1 SGHDT and CDR2 YYEEEE come from the germline V gene. The CDR3 nucleotides read TGTGCCAGCACCAACCCCCGGGAAACCTACGAGCAGTACTTC. As protein: CASTNPRETYEQYF.

This chain links TRBV6-6 with TRBJ2-1; possible D gene TRBD1, 5 bases. CDR3 length: 11 residues. V shed 8 bases and J shed 9 bases, with 11 bases lying between them. Looked up from germline, CDR1 is MNHNY and CDR2 is SVGAGI (reference sequence). CDR3 in amino acids: CASQKGVEQFF. Written as DNA, the CDR3 is TGTGCCAGCCAGAAAGGGGTTGAGCAGTTCTTC.

V gene TRBV10-3 combines with J gene TRBJ2-3; perhaps TRBD1 as D (5 bases). The CDR3 consists of 15 residues. V lost 3 bases, J lost 6 bases, and 16 bases lay in between. Germline V lookup: CDR1 ENHRY, CDR2 SYGVKD. CDR3 sequence reads: CAISDHGAVVDTQYF. CDR3 sequence (DNA): TGTGCCATCAGTGATCATGGGGCGGTAGTCGATACGCAGTATTTT.

In this sample, this clonotype turned up many times. This chain connects TRBV5-1 to TRBJ2-7, with 8 positions matching TRBD1. There are 12 residues in the CDR3. V gave up 4 bases and J gave up 6 bases; unmatched junction bases: 3. Per the germline V gene, CDR1 is SGHRS and CDR2 is YFSETQ. CDR3 bases: TGCGCCAGCAGCCCCGACAGGGGCGAGCAGTACTTC. Translating gives CASSPDRGEQYF.

This clonotype showed up just a few times. The chain joins TRBV10-2 to TRBJ2-7; D call uncertain. From germline, CDR1 is WSHSY and CDR2 SAAADI. Trimming took 3 bases from V and 5 from J, leaving 11 bases between them. CDR3 length equals 13 residues. The CDR3 coding sequence is TGCGCCAGCAGTGACCGTGAGTATGACGAGCAGTACTTC. Amino acids: CASSDREYDEQYF.

The V and J genes are TRBV6-2 or TRBV6-3 and TRBJ1-4; D possibly corresponds to TRBD1 (5 bases). The CDR3 has 15 amino acids. From germline, CDR1 is MNHEY and CDR2 SVGEGT. V shed 2 bases and J shed 0 bases, with 7 bases lying between them. CDR3 bases: TGTGCCAGCAGTTACGGGACGCCAACTAATGAAAAACTGTTTTTT. This encodes CASSYGTPTNEKLFF.

On this clonotype: No conserved phenylalanine or tryptophan ends this CDR3, so it is likely a read error. The rearrangement joins TRBV6-6 to TRBJ2-3, with TRBD2 matching over 9 bases. This CDR3 has 17 residues. Per germline, CDR1 MNHNY and CDR2 SVGAGI (reference sequence). Trimming took 2 bases from V and 1 from J; bases not matched to a gene: 7. The CDR3 reads CASSYGSSGEGTDTQYL. Here the CDR3 DNA reads TGTGCCAGCAGTTACGGCTCTAGCGGGGAGGGCACAGATACGCAGTATCTT.

CDR3 nucleotides: TGTGCCAGTAGTAACCGACCGCTAGGACAGGCCGGTGAGGTGCCCCAGCATTTT. It codes for CASSNRPLGQAGEVPQHF. The chain has TRBV19 and TRBJ1-5, with 7 positions matching TRBD1. CDR3 length equals 18 residues. V was clipped by 4 bases and J by 9 bases; unmatched bases: 21. Germline V CDR1 and CDR2: LNHDA, SQIVND (reference sequence).

At least ten counts were recorded for this clonotype. The chain has TRBV20-1 and TRBJ1-1, with TRBD1 matching 8 bases. Germline loops: CDR1 DFQATT, CDR2 SNEGSKA (reference sequence). There are 13 residues in the CDR3. Trimming took 0 bases from V and 5 from J; bases not matched to a gene: 2. The CDR3 region has the DNA TGCAGTGCTAGAGAACAGGGGGGGACTGAAGCTTTCTTT. Encoded protein: CSAREQGGTEAFF.

Notes on this clonotype: An end of the junction differs from the germline gene, which may be a read error. V gene TRBV7-9 combines with J gene TRBJ2-7; no definite D call. Germline CDR1 and CDR2: SEHNR and FQNEAQ (reference sequence). The CDR3 totals 11 residues. The CDR3: CASSLGHELYF. The CDR3 nucleotides read TGTGCCAGCAGCTTAGGTCACGAGCTGTACTTC. Supplemented by reference TRBV7-9 and TRBJ2-7, the full variable domain reads DTGVSQNPRHKITKRGQNVTFRCDPISEHNRLYWYRQTLGQGPEFLTYFQNEAQLEKSRLLSDRFSAERPKGSFSTLEIQRTEQGDSAMYLCASSLGHELYFGPGTRLTVT.

This clonotype showed up just a few times. The gene calls are TRBV28 and TRBJ1-6, with D perhaps matching TRBD1 (5 bases). V was clipped by 1 base and J by 0 bases, with 25 bases between them. Germline-derived CDR1 and CDR2 are MDHEN and SYDVKM. The CDR3 has 22 amino acids. The DNA for the CDR3 is TGTGCCAGCAGTTTATACGCCTCGGGGGGAAGAGCGGCGAGCTCCTATAATTCACCCCTCCACTTT. Translated: CASSLYASGGRAASSYNSPLHF.

This clonotype was found once. This may be a read error: a much more frequent sequence differs by one nucleotide. V gene TRBV21-1 combines with J gene TRBJ1-2. TRBV21-1 is tagged as a pseudogene. The length of the CDR3 is 14 residues. This CDR3 is CASITRDPNYGYTF. CDR3 bases: TGTGCCAGCATCACAAGGGATCCTAACTATGGCTACACCTTC.

V and J are TRBV11-3 and TRBJ2-3; a possible D gene is TRBD2 (6 bases). CDR1 and CDR2 (germline): SGHNT, YENEEA. This CDR3 spans 14 amino acids. Between the trimmed V and J ends, which lost 5 bases and 6 bases, there was a span of 15 bases. The CDR3 sequence is CASSPRLGGDTQYF. The CDR3 DNA is TGTGCCAGCAGCCCGAGACTAGGCGGGGATACGCAGTATTTT.

Details on this clonotype: Relative to the germline gene, one junction end is altered; a read error may explain this. The chain carries TRBV4-3 and TRBJ1-4, with a possible D match to TRBD1 (5 bases). Germline lookup yields CDR1 LGHNA and CDR2 YSLEER. The CDR3 is 16 amino acids. CDR3 sequence reads: CASSQAGGPNNEELFF. In DNA, the CDR3 is TGCGCCAGCAGCCAAGCCGGGGGACCGAACAATGAAGAACTGTTTTTT.

Notes on this clonotype: Mismatch with germline at one junction end may stem from a read error. The V call is TRBV7-6, the J call TRBJ2-5; no clear D. The CDR3 length is 14 residues. The germline V gene has CDR1 SGHVS and CDR2 FNYEAQ. CDR3 coding DNA: TGTGCCAGCAGCCCACAGACGTACCAAGAGCCCCAGTACTTC. Translation gives CASSPQTYQEPQYF.